This TCR beta chain was sequenced during a study of glioma-infiltrating T cells after dendritic cell vaccination. Sequenced by immunoSEQ multiplex PCR; TCRdb stores in-frame clones only, minus some. The repertoire consists of about 67,000 clones, with approximately 81% occurring once and the leading ten covering 7% to 9.5%. The germline V gene encodes CDR1 SGHRS and CDR2 YFSETQ. V was clipped by 0 bases and J by 4 bases, with 8 bases between them. CDR3 length equals 14 residues. This sequence joins TRBV5-1 and TRBJ2-1; TRBD1 might be the D (5 bases). This material consisted of blood, taken before dendritic cell vaccination. This TCR was sampled from a human donor with glioblastoma. The CDR3 nucleotides read TGCGCCAGCAGCTTGGCAGGGAAATACAATGAGCAGTTCTTC. This encodes CASSLAGKYNEQFF. Based on the CDR3 plus reference TRBV5-1 and TRBJ2-1, the full variable domain is KAGVTQTPRYLIKTRGQQVTLSCSPISGHRSVSWYQQTPGQGLQFLFEYFSETQRNKGNFPGRFSGRQFSNSRSEMNVSTLELGDSALYLCASSLAGKYNEQFFGPGTRLTVL.